Reported below is one T cell receptor beta chain. The antigen is not known. The data stem from a study of T cell repertoires in aging, cancer and after chemotherapy. Whole-study findings and limits: Compared with age-matched healthy donors, untreated hematological or solid cancer patients showed higher blood TCR clonality.

Amplification of TCR beta used genomic DNA extracted from peripheral blood. A mixed TRB-A/B primer pool amplified rearranged TRB by multiplex touch-down PCR. A single record per CDR3 protein comes from TCRdb applying MiXCR to the multiplex PCR reads. Here the sample spans about 5,300 distinct CDR3 sequences, 25% to 35% being singletons. Trimming at V came to 3 bases and at J to 0 bases, leaving 17 bases not matched to a gene. This CDR3 is 19 amino acids long. Germline V gene sequence: CDR1 SGHKS, CDR2 YYEKEE (reference sequence). The chain carries TRBV5-5 and TRBJ1-2, with 7 nucleotides matching TRBD1. The TCR originated in a human donor with a solid tumor. The sequencing sample was made of blood. The CDR3 spells CASSSRAPGGGAANYGYTF. DNA for the CDR3: TGTGCCAGCAGCTCGCGGGCCCCAGGGGGGGGAGCGGCTAACTATGGCTACACCTTC. The full variable domain, with the rest looked up from reference TRBV5-5 and TRBJ1-2, is DAGVTQSPTHLIKTRGQQVTLRCSPISGHKSVSWYQQVLGQGPQFIFQYYEKEERGRGNFPDRFSARQFPNYSSELNVNALLLGDSALYLCASSSRAPGGGAANYGYTFGSGTRLTVV.